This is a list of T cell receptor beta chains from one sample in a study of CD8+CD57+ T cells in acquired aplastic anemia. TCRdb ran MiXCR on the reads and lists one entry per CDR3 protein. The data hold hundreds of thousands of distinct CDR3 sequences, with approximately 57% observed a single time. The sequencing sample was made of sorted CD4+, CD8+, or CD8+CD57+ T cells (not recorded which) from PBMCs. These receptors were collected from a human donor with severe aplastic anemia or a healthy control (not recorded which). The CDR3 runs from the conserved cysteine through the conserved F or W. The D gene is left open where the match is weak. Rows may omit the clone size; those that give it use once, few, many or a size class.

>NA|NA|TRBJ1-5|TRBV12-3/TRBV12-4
TGTGCCAGCAGTTCAGAGGGGGTTCAGCCCCAGCATTTT
CASSSEGVQPQHF
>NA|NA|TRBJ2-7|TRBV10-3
TGTGCCATCAGTCAACAGACCGATTACGAGCAGTACTTC
CAISQQTDYEQYF
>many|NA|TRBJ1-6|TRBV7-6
TGTGCCAGCAGCCGGGGGGGGAGTGATAATTCACCCCTCCACTTT
CASSRGGSDNSPLHF
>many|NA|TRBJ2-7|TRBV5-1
TGCGCCAGCAGCTTGAGGCCAGAGGACCAACCTTCCTACGAGCAGTACTTC
CASSLRPEDQPSYEQYF
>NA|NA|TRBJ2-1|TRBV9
TGTGCCAGCAGCGTAGCCGCCGGGTCGATCTACAATGAGCAGTTCTTC
CASSVAAGSIYNEQFF
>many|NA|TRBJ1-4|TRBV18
TGTGCCAGCTCACCACCAGTAAGGGGAGGTGAAAAACTGTTTTTT
CASSPPVRGGEKLFF
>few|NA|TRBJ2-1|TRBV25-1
TGTGCCAGCAGTGAATTCCAGGCACTCCATGAGCAGTTCTTC
CASSEFQALHEQFF
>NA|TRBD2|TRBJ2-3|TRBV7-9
TGTGCCAGCAGCTTAGGGACTAGCGGGAGCGGGACAGATACGCAGTATTTT
CASSLGTSGSGTDTQYF
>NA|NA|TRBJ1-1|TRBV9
TGTGCCAGCAGTGATATCTCCAAGGGATCCACTGAAGCTTTCTTT
CASSDISKGSTEAFF
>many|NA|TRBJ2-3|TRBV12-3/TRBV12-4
TGTGCCAGCAGTTTCCCTTCTAGCACAGATACGCAGTATTTT
CASSFPSSTDTQYF
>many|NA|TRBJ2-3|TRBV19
TGTGCCAGTACCGGGACCACAGATACGCAGTATTTT
CASTGTTDTQYF
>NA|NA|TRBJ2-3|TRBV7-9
TGTGCCAGCAGCCCCACAAGCAGGGCAGATACGCAGTATTTT
CASSPTSRADTQYF
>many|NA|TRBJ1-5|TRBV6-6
TGTGCCAGTTGGGGCAGGGGCAATCAGCCCCAGCATTTT
CASWGRGNQPQHF
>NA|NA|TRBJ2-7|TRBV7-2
TGTGCCAGCAGCCTTCGACCGGGCGAGCAGTACTTC
CASSLRPGEQYF
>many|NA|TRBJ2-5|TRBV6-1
TGTGCCAGCAGTGAAGGGGGGGAACGTTGGCGTGAGACCCAGTACTTC
CASSEGGERWRETQYF
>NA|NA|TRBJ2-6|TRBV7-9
TGTGCCAGCAGCCCCACGGGGATGTACTCTGGGGCCAACGTCCTGACTTTC
CASSPTGMYSGANVLTF
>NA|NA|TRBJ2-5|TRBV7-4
TGCGCCAGCAGCCAAGATCAAATCGGCACCCAGTACTTC
CASSQDQIGTQYF
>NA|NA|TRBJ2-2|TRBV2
TGTGCCAGCACCTATCAGGGTACGGCCGGGGAGCTGTTTTTT
CASTYQGTAGELFF
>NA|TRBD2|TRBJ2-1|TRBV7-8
TGTGCCAGCAGCCCGACCCGGGAGGATTACAATGAGCAGTTCTTC
CASSPTREDYNEQFF
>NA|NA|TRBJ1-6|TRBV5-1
TGCGCCAGCAGCAGTCTGGCAGGCCAAAAGGGTTCACCCCTCCACTTT
CASSSLAGQKGSPLHF
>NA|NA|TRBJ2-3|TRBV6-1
TGTGCCAGCAGTGAAGTGGCGCCCGCAGATACGCAGTATTTT
CASSEVAPADTQYF
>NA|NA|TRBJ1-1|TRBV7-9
TGTGCCAGCAATCTACGAGGGTCGAACACTGAAGCTTTCTTT
CASNLRGSNTEAFF
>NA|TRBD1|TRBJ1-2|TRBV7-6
TGTGCCAGCAGCTTAGATCAGGGGGCGTACTATGGCTACACCTTC
CASSLDQGAYYGYTF
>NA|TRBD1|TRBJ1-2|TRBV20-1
TGCAGTGCCCTGGGACAGCTTAACTATGGCTACACCTTC
CSALGQLNYGYTF
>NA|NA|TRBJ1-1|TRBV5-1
TGCGCCAGCAGCTTGGCCGGGGGACATCCCGAAGCTTTCTTT
CASSLAGGHPEAFF
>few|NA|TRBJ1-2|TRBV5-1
TGCGCCAGCAGCTTGGAGCGGGATTGGGGCTACACCTTC
CASSLERDWGYTF
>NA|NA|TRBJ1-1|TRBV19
TGTGCCAGTAGTATACAGGCCCCCCAGGCCACTGAAGCTTTCTTT
CASSIQAPQATEAFF
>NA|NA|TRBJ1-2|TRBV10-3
TGTGCCATCAGTGAGGCACAAGGGAACCGTTATGGCTACACCTTC
CAISEAQGNRYGYTF
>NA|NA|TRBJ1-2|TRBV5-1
TGCGCCAGCAGCTTGGAGGCAGGCGATGGCTACACCTTC
CASSLEAGDGYTF
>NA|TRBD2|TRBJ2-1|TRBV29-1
TGCAGCGTTTCCGGGGGGGCTTATGAGCAGTTCTTC
CSVSGGAYEQFF
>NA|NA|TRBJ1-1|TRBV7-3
TGTGCCAGCAGTATCCAAGCGAGCACTGAAGCTTTCTTT
CASSIQASTEAFF
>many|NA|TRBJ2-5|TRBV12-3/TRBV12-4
TGTGCCAGCAGCTTTGGGTACCCTGGGTCCCAAGAGACCCAGTACTTC
CASSFGYPGSQETQYF
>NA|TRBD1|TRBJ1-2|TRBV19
TGTGCCAGTAGTGTCCACGGGACAGGGAATAACTATGGCTACACCTTC
CASSVHGTGNNYGYTF
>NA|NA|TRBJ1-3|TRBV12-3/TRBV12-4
TGTGCCACCCGAAAGTCTGGAAACACCATATATTTT
CATRKSGNTIYF
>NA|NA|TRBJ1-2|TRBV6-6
TGTGCCAGCAGTTTTGGACAGACACTCTATGGCTACACCTTC
CASSFGQTLYGYTF
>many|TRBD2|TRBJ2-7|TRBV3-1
TGTGCCAGCAGCCACCTGGGAATTACCGGGGGGGCATACGAGCAGTACTTC
CASSHLGITGGAYEQYF
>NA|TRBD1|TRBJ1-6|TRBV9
TGTGCCAGCAGCGTAGCAGGGGGCGATTCACCCCTCCACTTT
CASSVAGGDSPLHF
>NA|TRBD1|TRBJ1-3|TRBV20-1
TGCAGTGCTAGAGATGGGGACAGGGGGACTGGAAACACCATATATTTT
CSARDGDRGTGNTIYF
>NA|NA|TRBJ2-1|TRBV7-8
TGTGCCAGCAGCTTAGCGCGGGGCAATGAGCATTTCTTC
CASSLARGNEHFF
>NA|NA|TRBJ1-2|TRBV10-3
TGTGCCATCAGTGAGTTACAGGTATATGGCTACACCTTC
CAISELQVYGYTF
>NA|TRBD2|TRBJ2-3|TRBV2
TGTGCCAGCAGCGCCGGGACTAGCGGGACGCGAGATACGCAGTATTTT
CASSAGTSGTRDTQYF
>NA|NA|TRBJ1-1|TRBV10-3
TGTGCCATCAGTGAGTCTGAGGGAAAGGCTTTCTTT
CAISESEGKAFF
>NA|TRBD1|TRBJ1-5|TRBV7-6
TGTGCCAGCAGCCCAGGGACAGGGGGCCTCGGGCCCCAGCATTTT
CASSPGTGGLGPQHF
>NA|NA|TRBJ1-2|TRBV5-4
TGTGCCAGCAGCTCCCCCAGGGGAACTAACTATGGCTACACCTTC
CASSSPRGTNYGYTF
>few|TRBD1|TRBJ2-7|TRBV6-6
TGTGCCAGCAGTGGAACCGACAGGGTAAGGTACGAGCAGTACTTC
CASSGTDRVRYEQYF
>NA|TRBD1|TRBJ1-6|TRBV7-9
TGTGCCAGCAGCCCCGGACAGGCGTCACCCCTCCACTTT
CASSPGQASPLHF
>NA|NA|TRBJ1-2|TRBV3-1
TGTGCCAGCAGCCAAGTCGCGGGGGGCGGCTATGGCTACACCTTC
CASSQVAGGGYGYTF
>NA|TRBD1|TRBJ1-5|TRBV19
TGTGCCAGTAGTTCCGACAGGGGGCTAGACAATCAGCCCCAGCATTTT
CASSSDRGLDNQPQHF
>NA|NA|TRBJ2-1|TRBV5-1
TGCGCCAGCAGCTTGAGCAGGGATCACGAGCAGTTCTTC
CASSLSRDHEQFF
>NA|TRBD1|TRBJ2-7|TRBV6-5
TGTGCCAGCTCGGCGGCAGGGGGTTTCGTCGAGCAGTACTTC
CASSAAGGFVEQYF
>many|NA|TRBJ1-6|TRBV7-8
TGTGCCAGCAGCTTAGCGGGGCAGGGTGTTTCACCCCTCCACTTT
CASSLAGQGVSPLHF
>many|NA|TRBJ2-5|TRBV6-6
TGTGCCAGCAGTTCGGCGGCAGGGGAGTTGGAGACCCAGTACTTC
CASSSAAGELETQYF
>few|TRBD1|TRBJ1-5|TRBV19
TGTGCCAGTAGTCCCTCCGACAGGGGAAAATCGCAGCCCCAGCATTTT
CASSPSDRGKSQPQHF
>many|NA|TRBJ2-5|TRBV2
TGTGCCAGCAGTGAAGCGGATATAGCGGACCTAACGAAGGAGACCCAGTACTTC
CASSEADIADLTKETQYF
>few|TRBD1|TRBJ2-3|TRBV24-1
TGTGCCACCAGTGATGGGACAGGGGTCACAGATACGCAGTATTTT
CATSDGTGVTDTQYF
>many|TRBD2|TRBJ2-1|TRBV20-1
TGCAGTGCTAGAGATCGACGGGGGGCCTACAATGAGCAGTTCTTC
CSARDRRGAYNEQFF
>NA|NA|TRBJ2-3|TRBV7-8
TGTGCCAGCAGCTGGCCCGAGCCAGCACCAGATACGCAGTATTTT
CASSWPEPAPDTQYF
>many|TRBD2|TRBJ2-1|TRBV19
TGTGCCAGTCCCAAGGAAGCTACTAGCGGGGGGGCTTATAGCAATGAGCAGTTCTTC
CASPKEATSGGAYSNEQFF
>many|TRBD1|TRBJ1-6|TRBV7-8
TGTGCCAGCAGCGAGACAGGGTCGGGTAATTCACCCCTCCACTTT
CASSETGSGNSPLHF
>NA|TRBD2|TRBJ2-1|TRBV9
TGTGCCAGCGGAGGACTAGCGGGATCAGTCAATGAGCAGTTCTTC
CASGGLAGSVNEQFF